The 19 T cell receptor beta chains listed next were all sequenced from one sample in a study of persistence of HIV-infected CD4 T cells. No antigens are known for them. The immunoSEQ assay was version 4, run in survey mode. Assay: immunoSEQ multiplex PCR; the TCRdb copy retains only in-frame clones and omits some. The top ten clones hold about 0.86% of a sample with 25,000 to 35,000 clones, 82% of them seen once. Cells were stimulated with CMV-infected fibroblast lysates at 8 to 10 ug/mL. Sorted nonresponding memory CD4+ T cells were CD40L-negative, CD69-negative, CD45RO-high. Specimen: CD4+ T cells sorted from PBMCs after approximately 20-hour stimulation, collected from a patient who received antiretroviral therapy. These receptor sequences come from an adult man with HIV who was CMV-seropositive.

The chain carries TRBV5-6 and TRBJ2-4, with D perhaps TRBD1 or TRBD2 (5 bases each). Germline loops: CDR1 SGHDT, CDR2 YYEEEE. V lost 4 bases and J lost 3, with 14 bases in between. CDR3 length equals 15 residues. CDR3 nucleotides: TGTGCCAGCAGCCCACTCCGGGGCGGCAAAAACATTCAGTACTTC. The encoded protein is CASSPLRGGKNIQYF.

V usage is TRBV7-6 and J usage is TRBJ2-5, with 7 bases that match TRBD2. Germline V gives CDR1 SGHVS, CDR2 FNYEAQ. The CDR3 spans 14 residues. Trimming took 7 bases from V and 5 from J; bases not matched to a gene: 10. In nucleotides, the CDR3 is TGTGCCAGCAATAACCCAGGGAGGGAGGAGACCCAGTACTTC. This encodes CASNNPGREETQYF. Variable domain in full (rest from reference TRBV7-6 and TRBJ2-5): GAGVSQSPRYKVTKRGQDVALRCDPISGHVSLYWYRQALGQGPEFLTYFNYEAQQDKSGLPNDRFSAERPEGSISTLTIQRTEQRDSAMYRCASNNPGREETQYFGPGTRLLVL.

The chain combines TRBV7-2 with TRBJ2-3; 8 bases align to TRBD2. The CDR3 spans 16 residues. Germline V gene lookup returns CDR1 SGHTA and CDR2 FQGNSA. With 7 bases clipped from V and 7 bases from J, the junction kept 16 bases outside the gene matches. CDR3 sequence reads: CASTFRGGGKRNTQYF. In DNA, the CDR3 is TGTGCCAGCACCTTTCGGGGGGGAGGGAAGAGGAATACGCAGTATTTT.

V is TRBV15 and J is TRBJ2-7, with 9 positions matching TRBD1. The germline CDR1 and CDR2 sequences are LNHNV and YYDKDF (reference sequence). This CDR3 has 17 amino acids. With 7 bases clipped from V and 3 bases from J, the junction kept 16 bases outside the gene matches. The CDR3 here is CATMKLGQGGTLYEQYF. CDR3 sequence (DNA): TGTGCCACCATGAAATTGGGACAGGGAGGGACTCTCTACGAGCAGTACTTC. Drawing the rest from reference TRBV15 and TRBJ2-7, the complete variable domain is DAMVIQNPRYQVTQFGKPVTLSCSQTLNHNVMYWYQQKSSQAPKLLFHYYDKDFNNEADTPDNFQSRRPNTSFCFLDIRSPGLGDTAMYLCATMKLGQGGTLYEQYFGPGTRLTVT.

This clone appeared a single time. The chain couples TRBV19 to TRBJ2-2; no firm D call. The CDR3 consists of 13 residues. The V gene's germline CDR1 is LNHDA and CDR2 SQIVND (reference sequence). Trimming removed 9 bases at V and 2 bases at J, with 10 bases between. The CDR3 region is CASAPQNTGELFF. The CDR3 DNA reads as TGTGCCAGCGCCCCACAAAACACCGGGGAGCTGTTTTTT.

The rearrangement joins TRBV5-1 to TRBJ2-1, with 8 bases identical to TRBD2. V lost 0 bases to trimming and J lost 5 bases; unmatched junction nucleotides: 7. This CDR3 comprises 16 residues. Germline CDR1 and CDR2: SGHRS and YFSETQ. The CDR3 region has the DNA TGCGCCAGCAGCTTGGCCTCGGGACTAGTCAACAATGAGCAGTTCTTC. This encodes CASSLASGLVNNEQFF.

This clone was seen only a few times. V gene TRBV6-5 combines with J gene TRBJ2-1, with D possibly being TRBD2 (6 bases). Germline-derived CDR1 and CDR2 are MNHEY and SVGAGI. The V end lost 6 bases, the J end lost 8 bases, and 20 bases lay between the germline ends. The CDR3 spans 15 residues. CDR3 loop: CASSPLAGRRDEQFF. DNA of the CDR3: TGTGCCAGCAGCCCCTTGGCGGGGAGGAGGGATGAGCAGTTCTTC.

The DNA for the CDR3 is TGTGCCAGCAGCCTTCTAGGGGTAGGGGGATCAGAGACCCAGTACTTC. Translation: CASSLLGVGGSETQYF. The rearrangement links TRBV7-8 to TRBJ2-5; D is perhaps TRBD1 (6 bases). The CDR3 contains 16 residues. The V and J ends lost 5 bases and 4 bases respectively, with 20 bases between them. Germline V gene sequence: CDR1 SGHVS, CDR2 FQNEAQ.

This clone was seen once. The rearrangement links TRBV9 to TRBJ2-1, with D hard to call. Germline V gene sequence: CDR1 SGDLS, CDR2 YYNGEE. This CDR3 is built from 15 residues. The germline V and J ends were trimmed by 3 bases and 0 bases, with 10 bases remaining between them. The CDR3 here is CASSAGLYSYNEQFF. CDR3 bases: TGTGCCAGCAGCGCCGGGTTATACTCCTACAATGAGCAGTTCTTC.

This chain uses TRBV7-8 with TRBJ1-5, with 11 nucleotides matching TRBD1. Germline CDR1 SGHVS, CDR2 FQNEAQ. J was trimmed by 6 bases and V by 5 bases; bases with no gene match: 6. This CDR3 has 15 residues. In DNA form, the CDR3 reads TGTGCCAGCAGCAACGGACAGGGGGCCGGTCAGCCCCAGCATTTT. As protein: CASSNGQGAGQPQHF.

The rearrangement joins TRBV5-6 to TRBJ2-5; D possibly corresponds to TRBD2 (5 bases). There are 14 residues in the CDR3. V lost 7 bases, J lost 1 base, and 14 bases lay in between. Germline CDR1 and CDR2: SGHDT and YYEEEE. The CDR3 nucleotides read TGTGCCAGCCGAGCCCGGGGTTCCCAAGAGACCCAGTACTTC. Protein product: CASRARGSQETQYF.

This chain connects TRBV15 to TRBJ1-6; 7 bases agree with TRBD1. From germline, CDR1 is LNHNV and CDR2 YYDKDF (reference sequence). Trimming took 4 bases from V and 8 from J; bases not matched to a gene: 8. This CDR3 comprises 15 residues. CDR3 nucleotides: TGTGCCACCAGCACCTTGGGGCAGGGGGATTCACCCCTCCACTTT. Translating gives CATSTLGQGDSPLHF.

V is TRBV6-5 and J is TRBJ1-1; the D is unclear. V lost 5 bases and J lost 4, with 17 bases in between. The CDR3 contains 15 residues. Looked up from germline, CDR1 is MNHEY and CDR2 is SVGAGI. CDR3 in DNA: TGTGCCAGCAGTCGAAGATCGATCGGCGTCACTGAAGCTTTCTTT. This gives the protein CASSRRSIGVTEAFF.

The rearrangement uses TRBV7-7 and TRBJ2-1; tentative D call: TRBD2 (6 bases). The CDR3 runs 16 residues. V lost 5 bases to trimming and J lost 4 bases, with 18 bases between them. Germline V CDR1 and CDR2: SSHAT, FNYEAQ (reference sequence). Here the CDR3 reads CASSPKGIRGYNEQFF. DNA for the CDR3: TGTGCCAGCAGCCCCAAAGGGATCCGGGGGTACAATGAGCAGTTCTTC.

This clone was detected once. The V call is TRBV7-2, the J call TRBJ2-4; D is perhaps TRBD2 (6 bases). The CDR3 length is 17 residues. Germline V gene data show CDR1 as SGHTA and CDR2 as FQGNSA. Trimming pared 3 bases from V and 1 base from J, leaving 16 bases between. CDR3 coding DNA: TGTGCCAGCAGCTTGAACCCGGGAGCTGCGGCCAAAAACATTCAGTACTTC. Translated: CASSLNPGAAAKNIQYF. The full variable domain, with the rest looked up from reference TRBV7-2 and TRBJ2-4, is GAGVSQSPSNKVTEKGKDVELRCDPISGHTALYWYRQSLGQGLEFLIYFQGNSAPDKSGLPSDRFSAERTGGSVSTLTIQRTQQEDSAVYLCASSLNPGAAAKNIQYFGAGTRLSVL.

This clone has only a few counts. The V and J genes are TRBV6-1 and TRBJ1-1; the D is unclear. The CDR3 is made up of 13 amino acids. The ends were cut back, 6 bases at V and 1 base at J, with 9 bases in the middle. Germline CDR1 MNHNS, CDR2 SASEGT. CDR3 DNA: TGTGCCAGCAGCGTTACTGAGAACACTGAAGCTTTCTTT. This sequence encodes CASSVTENTEAFF.

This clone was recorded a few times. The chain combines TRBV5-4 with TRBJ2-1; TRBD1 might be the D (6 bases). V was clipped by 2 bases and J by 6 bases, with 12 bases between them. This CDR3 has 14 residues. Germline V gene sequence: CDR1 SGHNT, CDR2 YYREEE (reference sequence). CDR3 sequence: CASSFRGLGNEQFF. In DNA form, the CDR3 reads TGTGCCAGCAGCTTCAGGGGTTTAGGCAATGAGCAGTTCTTC. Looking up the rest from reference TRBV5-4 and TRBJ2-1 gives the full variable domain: ETGVTQSPTHLIKTRGQQVTLRCSSQSGHNTVSWYQQALGQGPQFIFQYYREEENGRGNFPPRFSGLQFPNYSSELNVNALELDDSALYLCASSFRGLGNEQFFGPGTRLTVL.

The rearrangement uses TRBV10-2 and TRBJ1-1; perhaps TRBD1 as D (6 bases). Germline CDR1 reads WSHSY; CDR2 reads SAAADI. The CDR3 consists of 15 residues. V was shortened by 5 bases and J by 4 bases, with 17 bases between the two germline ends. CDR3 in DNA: TGCGCCAGCAGTAATCTTCCGGGGGCTGGCACTGAAGCTTTCTTT. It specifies CASSNLPGAGTEAFF.

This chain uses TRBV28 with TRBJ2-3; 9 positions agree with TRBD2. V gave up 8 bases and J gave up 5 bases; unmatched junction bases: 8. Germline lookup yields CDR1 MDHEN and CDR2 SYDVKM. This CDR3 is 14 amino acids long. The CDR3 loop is CASVRGGAGDTQYF. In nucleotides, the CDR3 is TGTGCCAGCGTGCGCGGGGGGGCCGGAGATACGCAGTATTTT.